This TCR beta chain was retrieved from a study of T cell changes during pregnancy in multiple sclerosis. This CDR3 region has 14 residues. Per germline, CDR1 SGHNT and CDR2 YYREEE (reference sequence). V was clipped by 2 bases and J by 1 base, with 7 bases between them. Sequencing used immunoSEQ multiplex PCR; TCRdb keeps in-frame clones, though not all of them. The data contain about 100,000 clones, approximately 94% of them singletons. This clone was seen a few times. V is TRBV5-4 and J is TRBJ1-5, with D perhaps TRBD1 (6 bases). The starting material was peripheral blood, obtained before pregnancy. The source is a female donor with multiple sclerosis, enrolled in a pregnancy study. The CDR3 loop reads CASSLQGSNQPQHF. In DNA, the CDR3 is TGTGCCAGCAGCTTACAGGGAAGCAATCAGCCCCAGCATTTT.